This entry describes one T cell receptor beta chain. The target antigen is unknown. Graft specimens yielded both intraepithelial and lamina propria lymphocytes. V was clipped by 0 bases and J by 8 bases, with 15 bases between them. The CDR3 totals 16 residues. CDR1 SGHRS and CDR2 YFSETQ come from the germline V gene. Profiled with immunoSEQ multiplex PCR; TCRdb holds only in-frame clones, not every one. The sample comprises approximately 60,000 clones, approximately 91% of which are singletons, and about 1.7% rests with the top ten. This record belongs to a study of graft-versus-host responses after intestinal transplantation. Study-level findings and limits: Graft-versus-host to host-versus-graft clonal ratios in allografts were high in patients with graft-donor T cell macrochimerism. Levels of circulating GvH clones at their peak were associated with early post-transplant HvG declines. GvH clones were found in recipient marrow; some appeared first in ileum or blood.

The receptor was isolated from a human patient who received an intestinal transplant, so some T cells may come from the graft donor. The chain couples TRBV5-1 to TRBJ1-6; D possibly corresponds to TRBD1 (5 bases). Sample: ileum tissue, taken approximately 56 weeks after transplant. The CDR3, as DNA: TGCGCCAGCAGCTTGGGCGGCGGGGCTGGAGATTCACCCCTCCACTTT. This codes for CASSLGGGAGDSPLHF. The full variable domain, completed using reference TRBV5-1 and TRBJ1-6, is KAGVTQTPRYLIKTRGQQVTLSCSPISGHRSVSWYQQTPGQGLQFLFEYFSETQRNKGNFPGRFSGRQFSNSRSEMNVSTLELGDSALYLCASSLGGGAGDSPLHFGNGTRLTVT.